Listed here are 15 T cell receptor beta chains from one sample, sequenced in a study of CD4 T cells in relation to SARS-CoV-2 and coronaviruses. The repertoire was sequenced with immunoSEQ multiplex PCR; TCRdb's copy has only in-frame clones and lacks some. The sample yields about 54,000 clones, roughly nine tenths seen once. The sequenced sample was naive CD4+ T cells from PBMCs. Noted subset: naive CD4+ T cells isolated by negative enrichment. These receptors all stem from an adult with COVID-19.

The rearrangement joins TRBV28 to TRBJ2-7, with D perhaps assigned TRBD1 or TRBD2 (5 bases each). Germline loops: CDR1 MDHEN, CDR2 SYDVKM. The CDR3 extends over 13 amino acids. V lost 6 bases and J lost 6, with 15 bases in between. The CDR3 reads CASRGEWDGEQYF. The CDR3, as DNA: TGTGCCAGCAGGGGAGAGTGGGACGGCGAGCAGTACTTC. The full variable domain, with the rest looked up from reference TRBV28 and TRBJ2-7, is DVKVTQSSRYLVKRTGEKVFLECVQDMDHENMFWYRQDPGLGLRLIYFSYDVKMKEKGDIPEGYSVSREKKERFSLILESASTNQTSMYLCASRGEWDGEQYFGPGTRLTVT.

The V call is TRBV5-4, the J call TRBJ2-5; TRBD2 agrees at 11 bases. The V gene end was trimmed by 4 bases and the J gene end by 4 bases; junction bases not matched to a gene: 6. Germline-derived CDR1 and CDR2 are SGHNT and YYREEE (reference sequence). The CDR3 is 15 residues long. The CDR3 sequence is CASSQTSGSIETQYF. The CDR3 DNA reads TGTGCCAGCAGCCAAACTAGCGGGAGTATAGAGACCCAGTACTTC.

This clone came up once. The V and J genes are TRBV3-1 (or the pseudogene TRBV3-2) and TRBJ2-1, with TRBD2 matching 14 bases. Germline V lookup: CDR1 LGHDT, CDR2 YNNKEL (reference sequence). The CDR3 is made up of 16 amino acids. Trimming took 6 bases from V and 6 from J; bases not matched to a gene: 7. The CDR3 region has the DNA TGTGCCAGCAGAGGACTAGCGGGAGGTTCTTTCAATGAGCAGTTCTTC. Translated, it gives CASRGLAGGSFNEQFF.

The V and J genes are TRBV28 and TRBJ1-5; no firm D call. Trimming took off 3 bases at V and 4 bases at J, with 4 bases between the two ends. The V gene's germline CDR1 is MDHEN and CDR2 SYDVKM. This CDR3 has 12 amino acids. DNA for the CDR3: TGTGCCAGCAGTTTCAGAAATCAGCCCCAGCATTTT. It yields the protein CASSFRNQPQHF.

V usage is TRBV19 and J usage is TRBJ1-2, with TRBD1 matching 8 bases. CDR1 and CDR2 (germline): LNHDA, SQIVND (reference sequence). The CDR3 consists of 14 residues. J gave up 8 bases and V 8 bases, and 13 bases lay outside the gene matches. The CDR3 spells CASSGTAGGAGYTF. The CDR3, as DNA: TGTGCCAGTTCGGGGACCGCAGGGGGCGCGGGCTACACCTTC. The variable domain in full, with the rest retrieved from reference TRBV19 and TRBJ1-2, is DGGITQSPKYLFRKEGQNVTLSCEQNLNHDAMYWYRQDPGQGLRLIYYSQIVNDFQKGDIAEGYSVSREKKESFPLTVTSAQKNPTAFYLCASSGTAGGAGYTFGSGTRLTVV.

The chain combines TRBV9 with TRBJ2-1; possibly TRBD2 for D (5 bases). The V gene lost 4 bases and the J gene lost 0 bases, with 11 bases spanning the gap. The CDR3 totals 15 residues. Germline V gene sequence: CDR1 SGDLS, CDR2 YYNGEE. The CDR3 nucleotides are TGTGCCAGCAGCACCCGACTACTCTCCTACAATGAGCAGTTCTTC. It yields the protein CASSTRLLSYNEQFF.

The V and J genes are TRBV24-1 and TRBJ2-7; either TRBD1 or TRBD2 may fit D (5 bases each). Trimming shortened V by 2 bases and J by 2 bases, and 12 bases separated the two germline ends. The CDR3 spans 15 residues. CDR1 and CDR2 (germline): KGHDR, SFDVKD. The CDR3 here is CATSDSGTGTYEQYF. The CDR3 bases are TGTGCCACCAGTGATTCCGGGACGGGGACCTACGAGCAGTACTTC.

The CDR3 is CASSLTGGSYNEQFF. CDR3 nucleotide sequence: TGTGCCAGCAGCCTTACAGGGGGCTCCTACAATGAGCAGTTCTTC. The chain employs TRBV3-1 (or the pseudogene TRBV3-2) and TRBJ2-1, with 8 bases fitting TRBD1. Germline V gene data show CDR1 as LGHDT and CDR2 as YNNKEL (reference sequence). The CDR3 is 15 residues long. Unmatched junction bases numbered 2, after V lost 4 bases and J lost 0 bases.

CDR3 in DNA: TGTGCCAGCAGTTCGGGTACAAGGGGGCCGACCCAAGAGACCCAGTACTTC. Protein product: CASSSGTRGPTQETQYF. The J gene is TRBJ2-5, the V gene TRBV28; 7 nucleotides align to TRBD1. With V trimmed by 4 bases and J by 1 base, 12 bases remained unmatched. The length of the CDR3 is 17 residues. Per germline, CDR1 MDHEN and CDR2 SYDVKM.

V is TRBV28 and J is TRBJ2-7; D not resolved. V was pared by 3 bases and J by 2 bases, with 14 bases between. Germline V CDR1 and CDR2: MDHEN, SYDVKM. The CDR3 consists of 15 residues. The CDR3, as DNA: TGTGCCAGCAGTTTTGTACGCTTGATGGCCTACGAGCAGTACTTC. Its protein product is CASSFVRLMAYEQYF.

This chain joins TRBV30 and TRBJ2-3, with D possibly being TRBD2 (5 bases). Trimming stripped 0 bases from V and 0 bases from J, with 10 bases between. This CDR3 is 15 amino acids long. Germline lookup yields CDR1 GTSNPN and CDR2 SVGIG (reference sequence). Here the CDR3 reads CAWSVGLISTDTQYF. CDR3 DNA: TGTGCCTGGAGTGTAGGACTTATTAGCACAGATACGCAGTATTTT.

This chain joins TRBV18 and TRBJ2-3; D possibly corresponds to TRBD1 (5 bases). V was trimmed by 5 bases and J by 0 bases, leaving 12 bases between them. The CDR3 runs 15 residues. The germline V gene encodes CDR1 KGHSH and CDR2 LQKENI. CDR3 sequence (DNA): TGTGCCAGCTCAATTACAGGCTCTAGCACAGATACGCAGTATTTT. Translation: CASSITGSSTDTQYF.

The J gene is TRBJ2-7, the V gene TRBV4-1; D possibly corresponds to TRBD2 (6 bases). Germline V lookup: CDR1 MGHRA, CDR2 YSYEKL. The CDR3 totals 14 residues. The V end lost 1 base, the J end lost 6 bases, and 13 bases lay between the germline ends. This CDR3 is CASSQVGRRGEQYF. The CDR3 DNA follows: TGCGCCAGCAGCCAAGTAGGGCGGCGGGGCGAGCAGTACTTC.

The chain carries TRBV4-1 and TRBJ2-3; 9 positions match TRBD2. The CDR3 extends over 17 amino acids. Germline CDR1 is MGHRA and CDR2 is YSYEKL. V lost 1 base to trimming and J lost 5 bases; unmatched junction nucleotides: 10. As DNA, the CDR3 is TGCGCCAGCAGCCAAGGAACTAGGGCGGGAGGGGGAGATACGCAGTATTTT. Its protein is CASSQGTRAGGGDTQYF.

This sequence joins TRBV19 and TRBJ2-3, with D perhaps matching TRBD1 (5 bases). Germline lookup yields CDR1 LNHDA and CDR2 SQIVND (reference sequence). Trimming shortened V by 6 bases and J by 2 bases, and 12 bases separated the two germline ends. The CDR3 consists of 14 residues. CDR3 sequence reads: CASRTQGLTDTQYF. In nucleotides, the CDR3 is TGTGCCAGTAGAACCCAGGGCCTCACAGATACGCAGTATTTT.